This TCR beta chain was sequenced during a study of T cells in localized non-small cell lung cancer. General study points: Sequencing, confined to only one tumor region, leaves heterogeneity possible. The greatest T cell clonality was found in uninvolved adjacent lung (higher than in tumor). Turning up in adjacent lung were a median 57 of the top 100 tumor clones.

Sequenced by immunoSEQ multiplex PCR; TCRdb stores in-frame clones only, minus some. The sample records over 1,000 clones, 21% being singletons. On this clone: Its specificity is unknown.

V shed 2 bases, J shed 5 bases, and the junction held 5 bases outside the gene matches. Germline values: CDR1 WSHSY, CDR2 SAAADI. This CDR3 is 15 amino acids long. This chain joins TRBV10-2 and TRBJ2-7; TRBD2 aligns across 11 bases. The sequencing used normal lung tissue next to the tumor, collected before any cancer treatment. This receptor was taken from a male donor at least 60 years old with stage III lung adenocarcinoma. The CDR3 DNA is TGCGCCAGCAGTGAGGTACTAGCGGGAGTAAACGAGCAGTACTTC. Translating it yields CASSEVLAGVNEQYF.